This T cell receptor beta chain emerged from a study of human T cells and chemical hapten exposure. Study in general: Minor pooled library volume differences mainly drove per-sample TCR yield variation. Findings of the study overall: DPC sensitization did not alter TCRs above 1 in 1000 frequency.

There are many counts of this clonotype. The antigen remains undetermined. Authors' methods: A per-sample median of around 100,000 TCRs was observed, with a range of roughly 20,000 to 690,600. TCRdb used MiXCR to reprocess the RACE reads, holding one entry per CDR3 protein. For this entry, the V and J calls and clone size follow TCRdb and not the study's own pipeline. This sample yields about 80,000 distinct CDR3 sequences, of which around 9.3% are seen a single time; roughly 1.6% belongs to the top ten. Time point specified: healthy volunteer bleed at 6 weeks. The study extracted total RNA from unfractionated whole blood. This CDR3 is 15 amino acids long. CDR1 DFQATT and CDR2 SNEGSKA come from the germline V gene (reference sequence). V shed 0 bases and J shed 0 bases, with 12 bases lying between them.

The sequence was obtained from a female donor in good health. Some clones in this sample may be carry-over from other donors' samples. This chain uses TRBV20-1 with TRBJ2-7; D is uncertain. The material sequenced was whole blood. Here the CDR3 DNA reads TGCAGTGCTAGAGATTACTCTAAAAGCTCCTACGAGCAGTACTTC. Translating it yields CSARDYSKSSYEQYF.